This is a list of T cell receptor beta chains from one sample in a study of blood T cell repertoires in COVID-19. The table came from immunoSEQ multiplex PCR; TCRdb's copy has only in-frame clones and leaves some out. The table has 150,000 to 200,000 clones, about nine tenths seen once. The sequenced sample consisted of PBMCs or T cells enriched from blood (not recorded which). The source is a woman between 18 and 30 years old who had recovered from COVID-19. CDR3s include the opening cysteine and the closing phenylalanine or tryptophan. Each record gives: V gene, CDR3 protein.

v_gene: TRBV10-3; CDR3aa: CAISSGQSSYEQYF
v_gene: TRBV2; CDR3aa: CASRTTFLDTNYGYTF
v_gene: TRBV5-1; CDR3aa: CASSSIGFGGSYYGYTF
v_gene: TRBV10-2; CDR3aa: CASRSTQVSGTGYTGELFF
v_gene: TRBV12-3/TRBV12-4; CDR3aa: CASSQRGTGELFF
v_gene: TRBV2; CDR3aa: CASSNGTTRPHEQYF
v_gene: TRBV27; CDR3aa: CASTPLAGERNEQFF
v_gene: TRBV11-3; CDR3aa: CASSLEGTGSGELFF
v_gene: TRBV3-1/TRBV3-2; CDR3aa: CASSPLFEAFF
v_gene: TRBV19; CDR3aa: CASRLGTSGTYNEQFF
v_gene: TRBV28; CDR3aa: CASSLPGQFNSPLHF
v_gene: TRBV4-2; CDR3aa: CASSQEGVAGVYNEQFF
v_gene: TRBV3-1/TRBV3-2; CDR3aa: CASSQDEGHYNSPLHF
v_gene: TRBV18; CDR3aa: CASSPAGMYTEAFF
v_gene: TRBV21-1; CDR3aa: CAISGGVSYYGYTF
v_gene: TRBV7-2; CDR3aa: CASSLVAGGPKNIQYF
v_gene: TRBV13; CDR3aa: CASSHTSGSNESTDTQYF
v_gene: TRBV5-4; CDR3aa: CASSRRLAADTQYF
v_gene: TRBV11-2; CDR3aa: CASSPMATDTQYF
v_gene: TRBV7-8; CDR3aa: CASSQAGLGADTQYF
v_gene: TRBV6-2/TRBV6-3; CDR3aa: CASSGLAGDPTSYNEQFF
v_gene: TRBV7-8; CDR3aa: CASSLPLSTGGSPLHF
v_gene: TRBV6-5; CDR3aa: CASSRGQSNQPQHF
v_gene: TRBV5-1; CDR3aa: CASSLETGGYYEQYF
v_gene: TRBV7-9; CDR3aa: CASTWTGGNTEAFF
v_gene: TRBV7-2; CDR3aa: CASSPHPDEFAGGPETQYF
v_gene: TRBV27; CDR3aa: CASSHRDTNEKLFF
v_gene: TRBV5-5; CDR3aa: CASSTTGIYGYTF
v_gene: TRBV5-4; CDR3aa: CASSNRDRVGTEAFF
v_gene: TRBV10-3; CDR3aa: CAISEVWDRGFNNEQFF
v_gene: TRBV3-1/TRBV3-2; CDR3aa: CASSPWTSGGAADTQYF